The T cell receptor beta chain under discussion was sequenced for a study of sequential checkpoint blockade in melanoma. Study context: First-line arms were nivolumab then ipilimumab, or the reverse, randomized 1:1. After both sequences, patients received maintenance nivolumab.

V trimming: 2 bases; J trimming: 4 bases; junction bases outside the gene matches: 7. The germline V gene has CDR1 ENHRY and CDR2 SYGVKD. The CDR3 spans 15 residues. Here immunoSEQ multiplex PCR was the method, and the copy in TCRdb shows in-frame clones only, minus some. The repertoire holds fewer than 6,500 clones, with roughly 57% as singletons. This clone is medium-sized in the sample. Regarding treatment: randomized to nivolumab then ipilimumab (arm A) or the reverse (arm B). This specimen consisted of CD8+ T cells sorted from blood (inferred from file names), obtained from a patient given nivolumab and ipilimumab in sequence. The chain has TRBV10-3 and TRBJ1-1; 7 bases map to TRBD1. This TCR was recovered from a human donor with melanoma. CDR3 in amino acids: CAISEAQGDVTEAFF. Here the CDR3 DNA reads TGTGCCATCAGTGAGGCTCAGGGGGACGTCACTGAAGCTTTCTTT.